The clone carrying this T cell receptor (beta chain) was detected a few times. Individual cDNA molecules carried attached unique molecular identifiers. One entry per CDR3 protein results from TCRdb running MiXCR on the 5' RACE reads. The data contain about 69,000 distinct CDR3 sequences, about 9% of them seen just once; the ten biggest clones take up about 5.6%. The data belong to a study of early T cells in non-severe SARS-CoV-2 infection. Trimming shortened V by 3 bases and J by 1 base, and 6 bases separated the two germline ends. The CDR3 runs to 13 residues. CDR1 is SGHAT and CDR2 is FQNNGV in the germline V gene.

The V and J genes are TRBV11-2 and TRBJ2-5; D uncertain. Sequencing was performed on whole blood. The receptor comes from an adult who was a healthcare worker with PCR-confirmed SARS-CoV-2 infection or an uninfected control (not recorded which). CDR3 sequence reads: CASSFIRQETQYF. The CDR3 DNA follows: TGTGCCAGCAGCTTTATCCGCCAAGAGACCCAGTACTTC.